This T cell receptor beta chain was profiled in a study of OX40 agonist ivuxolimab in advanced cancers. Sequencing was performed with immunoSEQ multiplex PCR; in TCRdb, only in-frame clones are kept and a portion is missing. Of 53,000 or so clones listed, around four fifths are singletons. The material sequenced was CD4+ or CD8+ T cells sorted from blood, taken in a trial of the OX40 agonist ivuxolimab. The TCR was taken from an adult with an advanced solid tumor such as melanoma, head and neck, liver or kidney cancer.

CDR3 residues: CASSGGSGGRVNTGELFF. The CDR3 DNA is TGTGCCAGCAGCGGAGGGTCAGGGGGAAGGGTGAACACCGGGGAGCTGTTTTTT. This rearrangement joins TRBV7-9 to TRBJ2-2, with D tentatively TRBD1 (7 bases). Trimming shortened V by 5 bases and J by 1 base, and 20 bases separated the two germline ends. This CDR3 spans 18 amino acids. Germline V gives CDR1 SEHNR, CDR2 FQNEAQ (reference sequence).